This T cell receptor beta chain was sequenced in a study of blood T cell repertoires in COVID-19. About the study: Specimens from acute and convalescent COVID-19 originated in the United States, Italy and Spain.

The assay was immunoSEQ multiplex PCR, and TCRdb's table has in-frame clones only and misses some. The sample lists about 370,000 clones, about 90% seen once, with around 9.3% in the top ten. Trimming removed 3 bases from V and 0 bases from J, with 11 bases in between. In germline, CDR1 is LGHNA, CDR2 YSLEER. The CDR3 is 16 residues long. The sample taken for sequencing was peripheral blood. The chain uses TRBV4-3 and TRBJ2-2, with D maybe TRBD2 (6 bases). The clonotype originates from a woman aged 25 to 39 with COVID-19, enrolled during active disease. CDR3 loop: CASSQGDWANTGELFF. The CDR3 nucleotides are TGCGCCAGCAGCCAGGGGGACTGGGCGAACACCGGGGAGCTGTTTTTT.